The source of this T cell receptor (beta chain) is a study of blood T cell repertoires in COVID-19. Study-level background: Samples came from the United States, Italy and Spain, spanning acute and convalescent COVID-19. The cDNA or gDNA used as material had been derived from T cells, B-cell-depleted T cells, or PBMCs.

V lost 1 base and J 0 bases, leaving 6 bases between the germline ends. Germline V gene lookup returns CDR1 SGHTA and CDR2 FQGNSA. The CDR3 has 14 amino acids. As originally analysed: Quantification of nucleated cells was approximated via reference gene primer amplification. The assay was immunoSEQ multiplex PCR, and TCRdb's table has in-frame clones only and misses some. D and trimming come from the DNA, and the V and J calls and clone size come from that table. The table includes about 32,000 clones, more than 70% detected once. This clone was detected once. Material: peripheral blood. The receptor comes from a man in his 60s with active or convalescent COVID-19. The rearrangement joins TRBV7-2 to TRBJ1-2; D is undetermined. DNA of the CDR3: TGTGCCAGCAGCTTAGGAGTCTCTAACTATGGCTACACCTTC. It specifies CASSLGVSNYGYTF. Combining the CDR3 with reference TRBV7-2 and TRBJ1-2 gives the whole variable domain GAGVSQSPSNKVTEKGKDVELRCDPISGHTALYWYRQSLGQGLEFLIYFQGNSAPDKSGLPSDRFSAERTGGSVSTLTIQRTQQEDSAVYLCASSLGVSNYGYTFGSGTRLTVV.